This TCR beta chain was observed in a study of cytomegalovirus exposure and HLA in healthy donors. Study-wide findings and caveats: Cytomegalovirus-associated TCR beta chains were listed, numbering some 170.

Method: immunoSEQ multiplex PCR; TCRdb's copy keeps in-frame clones and lacks some. The repertoire includes some 350,000 clones, about 85% of them detected once, and 0.95% to 1.5% sits in the top ten. Points on this clone: The target antigen is unknown.

This CDR3 region has 13 residues. Germline V lookup: CDR1 MDHEN, CDR2 SYDVKM. V was cut by 5 bases and J by 8 bases, with 15 bases left in between. The chain uses TRBV28 and TRBJ1-2; D remains unclear. The clonotype comes from a woman in her thirties in good health and CMV-seropositive. Sequenced material: PBMCs. CDR3 bases: TGTGCCAGCAGTCTAGATTGGGGATACGGCTACACCTTC. Residues: CASSLDWGYGYTF.